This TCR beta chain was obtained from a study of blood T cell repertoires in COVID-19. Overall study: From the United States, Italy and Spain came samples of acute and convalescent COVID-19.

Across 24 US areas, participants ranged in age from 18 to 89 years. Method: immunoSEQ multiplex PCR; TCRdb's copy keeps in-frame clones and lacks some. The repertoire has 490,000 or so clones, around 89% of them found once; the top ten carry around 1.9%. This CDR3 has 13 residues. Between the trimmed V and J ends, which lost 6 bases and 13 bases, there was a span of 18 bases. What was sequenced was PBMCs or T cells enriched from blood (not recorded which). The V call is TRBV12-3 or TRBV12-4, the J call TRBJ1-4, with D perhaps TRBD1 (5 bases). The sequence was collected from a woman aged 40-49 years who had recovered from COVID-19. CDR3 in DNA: TGTGCCAGCAGCCCCCGGTCCGGGGGAGGACTGTTTTTT. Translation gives CASSPRSGGGLFF.